The entry below describes one TCR beta chain. Samples underwent the assay at deep level. On ten immunoSEQ deep assay plates, unsorted PBMC DNA was sequenced. Authors' analysis steps: ImmunoSEQ sequences covered only the junction and lacked quality scores; filtering therefore differed. Only in-frame clones appear in the TCRdb table, and some are missing; sequencing was by immunoSEQ multiplex PCR. The DNA gave D and trimming, while V, J and clone size come from that table. The sample contains about 480,000 clones, less than 85% of which appear only once. Each donor was a Caucasian adult residing in Nashville, Tennessee. This CDR3 has 15 amino acids. Germline lookup yields CDR1 SGHAT and CDR2 FQNNGV. Trimming took 1 base from V and 0 from J, leaving 7 bases between them. The data stem from a study of shared clonotypes between healthy human individuals.

The V gene is TRBV11-2, the J gene TRBJ1-3; TRBD1 might be the D (6 bases). The sequenced sample consisted of PBMCs. This sequence was found in a woman aged 40 to 50 in good health. Some clones in this sample may be carry-over from other donors' samples. The CDR3 nucleotides read TGTGCCAGCAGCTTAGGGACAGACTCTGGAAACACCATATATTTT. Translating gives CASSLGTDSGNTIYF.